This T cell receptor (beta chain) derives from a study of CD8 T cells in Susac syndrome. Random hexamers were used to reverse transcribe an amount of about 0.45 to 1 ug RNA. A single record per CDR3 protein comes from TCRdb applying MiXCR to the immunoSEQ multiplex PCR reads. The data hold more than 150,000 distinct CDR3 sequences, with around 96% observed a single time. CDR1 is SGHDT and CDR2 is YYEEEE in the germline V gene. Trimming took 0 bases from V and 5 from J, leaving 11 bases between them. CDR3 length: 15 residues. The T cells that were sequenced for TCR beta were CD8+ and CD4+ cells from blood.

This clonotype originated in a human donor with Susac syndrome. Material: CD4+ T cells from PBMCs. The chain combines TRBV5-6 with TRBJ2-2; no firm D call. Here the CDR3 reads CASSLGGLKTGELFF. DNA of the CDR3: TGTGCCAGCAGCTTGGGAGGCTTAAAGACCGGGGAGCTGTTTTTT.